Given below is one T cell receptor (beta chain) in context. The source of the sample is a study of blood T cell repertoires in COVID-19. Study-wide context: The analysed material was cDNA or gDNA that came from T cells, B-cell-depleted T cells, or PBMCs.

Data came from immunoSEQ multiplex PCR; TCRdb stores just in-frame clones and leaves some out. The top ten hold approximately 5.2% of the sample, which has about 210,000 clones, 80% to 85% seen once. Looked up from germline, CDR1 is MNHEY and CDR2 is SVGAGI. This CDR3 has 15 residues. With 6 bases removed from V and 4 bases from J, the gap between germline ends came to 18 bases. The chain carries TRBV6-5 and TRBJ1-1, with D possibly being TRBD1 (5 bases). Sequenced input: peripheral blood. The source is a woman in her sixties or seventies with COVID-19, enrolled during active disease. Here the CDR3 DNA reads TGTGCCAGCAGAGTTGAATCGACAGTCGGCACTGAAGCTTTCTTT. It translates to CASRVESTVGTEAFF.